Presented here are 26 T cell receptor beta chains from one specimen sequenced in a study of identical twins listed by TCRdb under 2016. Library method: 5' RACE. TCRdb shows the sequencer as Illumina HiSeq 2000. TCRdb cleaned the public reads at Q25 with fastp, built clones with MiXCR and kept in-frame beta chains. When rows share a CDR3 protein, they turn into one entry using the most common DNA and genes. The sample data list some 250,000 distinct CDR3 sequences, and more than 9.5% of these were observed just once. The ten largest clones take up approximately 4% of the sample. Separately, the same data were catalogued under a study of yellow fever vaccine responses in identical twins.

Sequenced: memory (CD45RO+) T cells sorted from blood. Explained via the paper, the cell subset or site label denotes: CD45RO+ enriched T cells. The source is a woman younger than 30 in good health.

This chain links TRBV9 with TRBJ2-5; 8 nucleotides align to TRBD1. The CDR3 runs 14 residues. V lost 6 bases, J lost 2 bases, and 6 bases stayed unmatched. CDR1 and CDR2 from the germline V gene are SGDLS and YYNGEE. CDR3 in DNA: TGTGCCAGCAACCGCCGGGACAGGCAAGAGACCCAGTACTTC. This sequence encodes CASNRRDRQETQYF.

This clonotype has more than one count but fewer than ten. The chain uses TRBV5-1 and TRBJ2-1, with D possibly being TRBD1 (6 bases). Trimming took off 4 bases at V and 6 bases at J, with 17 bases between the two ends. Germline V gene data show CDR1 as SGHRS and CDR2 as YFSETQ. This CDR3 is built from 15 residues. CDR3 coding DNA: TGCGCCAGCAGCCCCCCGACAGGTGGAACCAATGAGCAGTTCTTC. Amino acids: CASSPPTGGTNEQFF.

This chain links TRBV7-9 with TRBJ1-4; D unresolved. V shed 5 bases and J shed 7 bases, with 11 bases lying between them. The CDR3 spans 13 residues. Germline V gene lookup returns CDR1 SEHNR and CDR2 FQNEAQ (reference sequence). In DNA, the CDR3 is TGTGCCAGCAGCAGAACTACTGTTGAAAAACTGTTTTTT. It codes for CASSRTTVEKLFF.

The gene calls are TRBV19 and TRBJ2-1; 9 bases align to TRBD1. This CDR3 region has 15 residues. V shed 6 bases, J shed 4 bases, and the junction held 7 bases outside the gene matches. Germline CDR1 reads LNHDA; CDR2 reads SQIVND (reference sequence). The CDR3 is CASSSDRGFYNEQFF. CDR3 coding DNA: TGTGCCAGTAGCAGCGACAGGGGGTTTTACAATGAGCAGTTCTTC.

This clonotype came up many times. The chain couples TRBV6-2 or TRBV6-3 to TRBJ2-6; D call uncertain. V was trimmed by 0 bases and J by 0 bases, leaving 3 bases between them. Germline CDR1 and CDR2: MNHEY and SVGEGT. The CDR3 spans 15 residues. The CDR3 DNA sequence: TGTGCCAGCAGTTACTCAGGCTCTGGGGCCAACGTCCTGACTTTC. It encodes CASSYSGSGANVLTF.

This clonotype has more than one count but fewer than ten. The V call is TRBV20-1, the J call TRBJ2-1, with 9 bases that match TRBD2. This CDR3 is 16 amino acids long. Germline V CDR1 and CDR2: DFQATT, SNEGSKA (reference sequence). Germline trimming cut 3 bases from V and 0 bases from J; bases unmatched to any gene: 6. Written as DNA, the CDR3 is TGCAGTGCTAGGATTTTAGCGGGAGCCTCCTACAATGAGCAGTTCTTC. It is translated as CSARILAGASYNEQFF.

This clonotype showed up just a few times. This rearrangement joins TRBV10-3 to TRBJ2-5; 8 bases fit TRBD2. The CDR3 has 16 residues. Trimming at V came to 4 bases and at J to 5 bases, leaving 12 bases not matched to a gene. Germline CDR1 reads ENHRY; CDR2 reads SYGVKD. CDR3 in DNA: TGTGCCATCAGTGCTGTGAGGAGCGGGGGTGGGGAGACCCAGTACTTC. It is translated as CAISAVRSGGGETQYF.

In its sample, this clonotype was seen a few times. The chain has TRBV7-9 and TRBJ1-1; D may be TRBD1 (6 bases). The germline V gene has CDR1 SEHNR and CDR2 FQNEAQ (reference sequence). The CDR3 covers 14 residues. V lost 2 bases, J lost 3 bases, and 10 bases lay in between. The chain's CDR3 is CASSLYGGDTEAFF. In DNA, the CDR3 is TGTGCCAGCAGCTTATATGGGGGCGACACTGAAGCTTTCTTT.

The CDR3 here is CASSLFRGNTEAFF. The CDR3 nucleotides are TGTGCCAGCAGCTTGTTCAGGGGGAACACTGAAGCTTTCTTT. The chain uses TRBV7-2 and TRBJ1-1; tentatively, D is TRBD1 (6 bases). The germline V gene has CDR1 SGHTA and CDR2 FQGNSA. Trimming shortened V by 3 bases and J by 1 base, and 9 bases separated the two germline ends. The length of the CDR3 is 14 residues.

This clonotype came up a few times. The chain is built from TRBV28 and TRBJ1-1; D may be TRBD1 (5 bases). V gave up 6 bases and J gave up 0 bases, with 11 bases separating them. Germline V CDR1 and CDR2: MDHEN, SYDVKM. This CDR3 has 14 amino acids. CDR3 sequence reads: CASSEGQMNTEAFF. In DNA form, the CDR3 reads TGTGCCAGCAGCGAGGGGCAGATGAACACTGAAGCTTTCTTT.

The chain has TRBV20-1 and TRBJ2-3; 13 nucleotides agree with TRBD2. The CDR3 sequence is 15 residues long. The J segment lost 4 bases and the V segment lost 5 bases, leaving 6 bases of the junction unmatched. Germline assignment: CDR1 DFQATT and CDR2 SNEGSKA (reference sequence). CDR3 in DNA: TGCAGTGCTGAACCGGGACTAGCGGGGTCAGATACGCAGTATTTT. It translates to CSAEPGLAGSDTQYF.

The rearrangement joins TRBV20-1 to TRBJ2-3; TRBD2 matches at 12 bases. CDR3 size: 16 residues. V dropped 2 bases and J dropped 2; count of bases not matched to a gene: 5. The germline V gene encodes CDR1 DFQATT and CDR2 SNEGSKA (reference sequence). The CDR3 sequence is CSARSPSGGDTDTQYF. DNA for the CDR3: TGCAGTGCTAGATCCCCTAGCGGGGGGGACACAGATACGCAGTATTTT.

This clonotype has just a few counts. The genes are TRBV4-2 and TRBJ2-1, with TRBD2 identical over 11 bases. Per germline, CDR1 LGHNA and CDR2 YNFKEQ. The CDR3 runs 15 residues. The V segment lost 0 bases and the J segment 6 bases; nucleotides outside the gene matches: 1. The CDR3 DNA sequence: TGTGCCAGCAGCCAAGATAGCGGGGGGGCCAATGAGCAGTTCTTC. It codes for CASSQDSGGANEQFF.

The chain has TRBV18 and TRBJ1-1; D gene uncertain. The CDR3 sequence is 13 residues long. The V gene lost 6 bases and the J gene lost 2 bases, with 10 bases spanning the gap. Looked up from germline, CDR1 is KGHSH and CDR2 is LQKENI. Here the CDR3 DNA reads TGTGCCAGCTCCCCGCAGTTTAACACTGAAGCTTTCTTT. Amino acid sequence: CASSPQFNTEAFF.

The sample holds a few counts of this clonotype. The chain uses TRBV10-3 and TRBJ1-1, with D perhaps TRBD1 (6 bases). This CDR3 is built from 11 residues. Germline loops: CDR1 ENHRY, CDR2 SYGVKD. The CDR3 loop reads CATKGDTEAFF. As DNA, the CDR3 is TGTGCTACTAAGGGGGATACTGAAGCTTTCTTT.

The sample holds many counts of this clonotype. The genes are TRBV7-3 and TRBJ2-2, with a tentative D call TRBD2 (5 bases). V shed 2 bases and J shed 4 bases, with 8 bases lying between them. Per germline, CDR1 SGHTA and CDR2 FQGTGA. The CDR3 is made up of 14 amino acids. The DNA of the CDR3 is TGTGCCAGCAGCTTAGAGGGTTTCACCGGGGAGCTGTTTTTT. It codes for CASSLEGFTGELFF.

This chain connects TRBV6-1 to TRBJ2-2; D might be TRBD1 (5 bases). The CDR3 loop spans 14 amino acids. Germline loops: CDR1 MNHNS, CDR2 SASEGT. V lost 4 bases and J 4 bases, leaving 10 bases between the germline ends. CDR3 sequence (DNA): TGTGCCAGCAGTGGTACCAGGGCCACCGGGGAGCTGTTTTTT. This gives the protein CASSGTRATGELFF.

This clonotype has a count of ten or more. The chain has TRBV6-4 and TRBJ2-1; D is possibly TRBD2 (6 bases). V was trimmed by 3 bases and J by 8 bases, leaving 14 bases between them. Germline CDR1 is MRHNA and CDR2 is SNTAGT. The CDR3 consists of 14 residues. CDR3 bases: TGTGCCAGCAGTGAGGACGCCGGGGAGGATGAGCAGTTCTTC. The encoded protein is CASSEDAGEDEQFF.

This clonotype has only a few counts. In DNA, the CDR3 is TGTGCCAGCAGCTTACTAGCGCATTCCTACAATGAGCAGTTCTTC. Its translation: CASSLLAHSYNEQFF. V is TRBV7-3 and J is TRBJ2-1, with D possibly being TRBD2 (6 bases). This CDR3 contains 15 residues. The germline V and J ends were trimmed by 2 bases and 1 base, with 9 bases remaining between them. Germline-derived CDR1 and CDR2 are SGHTA and FQGTGA.

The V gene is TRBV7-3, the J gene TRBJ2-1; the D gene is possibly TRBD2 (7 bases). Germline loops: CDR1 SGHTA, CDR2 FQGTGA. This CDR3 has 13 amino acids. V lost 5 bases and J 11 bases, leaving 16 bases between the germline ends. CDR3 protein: CASSQGGGRKQFF. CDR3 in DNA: TGTGCCAGCAGCCAGGGAGGGGGTAGGAAGCAGTTCTTC.

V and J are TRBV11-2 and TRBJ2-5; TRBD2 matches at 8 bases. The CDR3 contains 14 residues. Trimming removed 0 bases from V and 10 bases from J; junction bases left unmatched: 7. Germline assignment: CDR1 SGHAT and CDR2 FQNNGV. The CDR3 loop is CASSLDPGAGGQYF. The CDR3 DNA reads TGTGCCAGCAGCTTAGATCCGGGGGCGGGGGGCCAGTACTTC.

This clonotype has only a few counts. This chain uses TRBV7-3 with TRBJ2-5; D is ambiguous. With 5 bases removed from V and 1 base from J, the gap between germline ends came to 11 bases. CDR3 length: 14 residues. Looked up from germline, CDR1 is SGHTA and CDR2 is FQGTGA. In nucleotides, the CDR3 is TGTGCCAGCAGCATGGCAGGTGGCCAAGAGACCCAGTACTTC. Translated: CASSMAGGQETQYF. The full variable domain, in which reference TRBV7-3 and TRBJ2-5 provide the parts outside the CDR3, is GAGVSQTPSNKVTEKGKYVELRCDPISGHTALYWYRQSLGQGPEFLIYFQGTGAADDSGLPNDRFFAVRPEGSVSTLKIQRTERGDSAVYLCASSMAGGQETQYFGPGTRLLVL.

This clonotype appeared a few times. Written as DNA, the CDR3 is TGTGCCAGCAGCGGGGGACCGGGAGGGAATTCACCCCTCCACTTT. It encodes CASSGGPGGNSPLHF. This chain links TRBV7-2 with TRBJ1-6, with D possibly being TRBD1 (5 bases). V gave up 5 bases and J gave up 7 bases, with 15 bases separating them. Germline V gene sequence: CDR1 SGHTA, CDR2 FQGNSA. The CDR3 is 15 amino acids.

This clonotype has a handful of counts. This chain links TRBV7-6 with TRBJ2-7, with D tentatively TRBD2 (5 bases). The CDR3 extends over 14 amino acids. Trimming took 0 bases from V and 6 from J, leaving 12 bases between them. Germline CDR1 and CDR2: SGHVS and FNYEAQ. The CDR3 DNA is TGTGCCAGCAGCTTAGCGGAGGTGGAAGGCGAGCAGTACTTC. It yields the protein CASSLAEVEGEQYF.

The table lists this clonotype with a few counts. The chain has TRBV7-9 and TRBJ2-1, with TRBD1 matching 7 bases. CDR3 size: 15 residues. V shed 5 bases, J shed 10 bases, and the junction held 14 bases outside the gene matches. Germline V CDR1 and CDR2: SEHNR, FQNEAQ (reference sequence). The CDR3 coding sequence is TGTGCCAGCAGCCCCCCCGGGACAGAATTCTACGAGCAGTTCTTC. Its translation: CASSPPGTEFYEQFF.

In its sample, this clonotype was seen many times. In DNA, the CDR3 is TGCAGTGCTGAGCTAATGGCTAGCGGGAGAAATGAGCAGTTCTTC. This sequence encodes CSAELMASGRNEQFF. The chain links TRBV20-1 to TRBJ2-1, with 10 bases fitting TRBD2. Unmatched junction bases numbered 11, after V lost 5 bases and J lost 7 bases. The CDR3 contains 15 residues. Germline CDR1 is DFQATT and CDR2 is SNEGSKA (reference sequence).